The clone carrying this TCR beta chain appeared a few times. What it binds is unknown. Donors uniformly comprised healthy Caucasians. The sample comes from a study of identical twins. Carrying unique molecular identifiers, the cDNA also gained a universal primer site through template switching. Each CDR3 protein gets one entry after TCRdb re-called the 5' RACE reads with MiXCR. Of 550,000 to 800,000 distinct CDR3 sequences in the sample, around 7.4% were seen once. The V gene's germline CDR1 is SQVTM and CDR2 ANQGSEA. This CDR3 contains 17 residues. With V trimmed by 2 bases and J by 7 bases, 12 bases remained unmatched. General study findings and limits: Interpretation of the results relied on cross-sectional statistical analysis and not on following the same donors. Insertions were fewer in abundant cord blood beta clonotypes, whereas memory repertoires showed none of this pattern.

The data also belong to a second study, concerning yellow fever vaccine responses in identical twins.

Input material: PBMCs. The chain employs TRBV29-1 and TRBJ2-1; 12 bases match TRBD2. The sequence was obtained from a woman aged 18-35 years in good health. In DNA form, the CDR3 reads TGCAGCGTTGAATGGGGGTCGGGGCTAGCGGGAGGGAATGAGCAGTTCTTC. This encodes CSVEWGSGLAGGNEQFF.